A selection of T cell receptor beta chains follows, all from one sample in a study of blood T cells in healthy people across ages. One entry per CDR3 protein, called by TCRdb with MiXCR from the 5' RACE reads. The sample consists of approximately 680,000 distinct CDR3 sequences, 32% of them appearing once. Sequences were obtained from blood. The receptors stem from a woman of 80 years or more in good health. The CDR3 runs from the conserved cysteine through the conserved F or W. D genes are given only for firm matches. Clone size is given for some rows only: seen once, a few or many times, or a class if the clone is expanded.

V gene: TRBV30; D gene: TRBD2; clone size: -; CDR3 length: 14; J gene: TRBJ2-1; CDR3 protein: CAWGRLAKNNEQFF; CDR3 DNA: TGTGCCTGGGGTAGACTAGCCAAAAACAATGAGCAGTTCTTC
V gene: TRBV7-2; D gene: -; clone size: many; CDR3 length: 15; J gene: TRBJ1-2; CDR3 protein: CASSLSGSSNYGYTF; CDR3 DNA: TGTGCCAGCAGCTTATCGGGTTCCTCTAACTATGGCTACACCTTC
V gene: TRBV7-8; D gene: -; clone size: many; CDR3 length: 13; J gene: TRBJ2-5; CDR3 protein: CASTYEGRETQYF; CDR3 DNA: TGTGCCAGCACCTACGAGGGCAGGGAGACCCAGTACTTC
V gene: TRBV6-6; D gene: TRBD2; clone size: many; CDR3 length: 16; J gene: TRBJ2-1; CDR3 protein: CASSYDKRGAYNEQFF; CDR3 DNA: TGTGCCAGCAGTTACGATAAGCGGGGGGCATACAATGAGCAGTTCTTC
V gene: TRBV6-5; D gene: -; clone size: -; CDR3 length: 15; J gene: TRBJ1-5; CDR3 protein: CASRPGAGSNQSQHF; CDR3 DNA: TGTGCCAGCAGACCGGGAGCCGGCAGCAATCAGTCCCAGCATTTT
V gene: TRBV9; D gene: -; clone size: many; CDR3 length: 16; J gene: TRBJ2-1; CDR3 protein: CASSGTDPGSYNEQFF; CDR3 DNA: TGTGCCAGCAGCGGGACAGATCCGGGATCCTACAATGAGCAGTTCTTC
V gene: TRBV20-1; D gene: -; clone size: -; CDR3 length: 14; J gene: TRBJ1-5; CDR3 protein: CSARGGGIGQPQHF; CDR3 DNA: TGCAGTGCTAGAGGGGGAGGGATCGGTCAGCCCCAGCATTTT
V gene: TRBV6-1; D gene: TRBD1; clone size: few; CDR3 length: 19; J gene: TRBJ2-6; CDR3 protein: CASRRGTGGPISGANVLTF; CDR3 DNA: TGTGCCAGCAGAAGGGGGACAGGGGGCCCTATCTCTGGGGCCAACGTCCTGACTTTC
V gene: TRBV7-9; D gene: TRBD2; clone size: many; CDR3 length: 16; J gene: TRBJ2-1; CDR3 protein: CASSTTLAGSYNEQFF; CDR3 DNA: TGTGCCAGCAGCACCACCCTAGCGGGGTCCTACAATGAGCAGTTCTTC
V gene: TRBV5-4; D gene: TRBD2; clone size: once; CDR3 length: 14; J gene: TRBJ2-7; CDR3 protein: CASSSTSGSCEQYF; CDR3 DNA: TGTGCCAGCAGCTCTACTAGCGGTTCCTGCGAGCAGTACTTC
V gene: TRBV9; D gene: TRBD1; clone size: -; CDR3 length: 14; J gene: TRBJ1-2; CDR3 protein: CASSQGGTVYGYTF; CDR3 DNA: TGTGCCAGCAGCCAGGGGGGGACAGTCTATGGCTACACCTTC
V gene: TRBV19; D gene: -; clone size: many; CDR3 length: 13; J gene: TRBJ2-3; CDR3 protein: CASSIASTDTQYF; CDR3 DNA: TGTGCCAGTAGTATAGCCAGCACAGATACGCAGTATTTT
V gene: TRBV27; D gene: TRBD2; clone size: many; CDR3 length: 13; J gene: TRBJ2-2; CDR3 protein: CASSSLSGGELFF; CDR3 DNA: TGTGCCAGCAGTTCGCTTAGCGGGGGGGAGCTGTTTTTT
V gene: TRBV18; D gene: TRBD1; clone size: -; CDR3 length: 14; J gene: TRBJ1-5; CDR3 protein: CASSPDRGLQPQHF; CDR3 DNA: TGTGCCAGCTCACCGGACAGGGGGCTACAGCCCCAGCATTTT
V gene: TRBV30; D gene: -; clone size: -; CDR3 length: 14; J gene: TRBJ1-2; CDR3 protein: CAWSAGGGLLGYTF; CDR3 DNA: TGTGCCTGGAGTGCGGGCGGGGGGCTTCTTGGCTACACCTTC
V gene: TRBV3-1; D gene: -; clone size: many; CDR3 length: 17; J gene: TRBJ2-3; CDR3 protein: CASSQDRRGVAQDTQYF; CDR3 DNA: TGTGCCAGCAGCCAAGATAGGAGGGGGGTGGCACAAGATACGCAGTATTTT
V gene: TRBV5-5; D gene: -; clone size: few; CDR3 length: 13; J gene: TRBJ1-1; CDR3 protein: CASSLWGLTEAFF; CDR3 DNA: TGTGCCAGCAGCTTGTGGGGGCTCACTGAAGCTTTCTTT
V gene: TRBV20-1; D gene: TRBD1; clone size: many; CDR3 length: 15; J gene: TRBJ2-3; CDR3 protein: CSAPPGGRSTDTQYF; CDR3 DNA: TGCAGTGCTCCCCCAGGGGGCAGAAGCACAGATACGCAGTATTTT
V gene: TRBV5-5; D gene: TRBD2; clone size: many; CDR3 length: 15; J gene: TRBJ2-3; CDR3 protein: CASRSSGARTDTQYF; CDR3 DNA: TGTGCCAGCAGATCCAGCGGGGCGCGCACAGATACGCAGTATTTT
V gene: TRBV20-1; D gene: -; clone size: -; CDR3 length: 13; J gene: TRBJ1-2; CDR3 protein: CSANPGVAYGYTF; CDR3 DNA: TGCAGTGCTAACCCTGGGGTTGCCTATGGCTACACCTTC
V gene: TRBV7-2; D gene: TRBD1; clone size: -; CDR3 length: 17; J gene: TRBJ2-2; CDR3 protein: CASRSLGGVKGTGELFF; CDR3 DNA: TGTGCCAGCAGGTCCTTAGGGGGCGTAAAAGGGACCGGGGAGCTGTTTTTT
V gene: TRBV5-1; D gene: TRBD1; clone size: many; CDR3 length: 14; J gene: TRBJ2-4; CDR3 protein: CASSFGQEQNIQYF; CDR3 DNA: TGCGCCAGCAGCTTTGGACAGGAGCAAAACATTCAGTACTTC
V gene: TRBV25-1; D gene: -; clone size: -; CDR3 length: 15; J gene: TRBJ2-5; CDR3 protein: CASSQADGGRETQYF; CDR3 DNA: TGTGCCAGCAGTCAAGCCGACGGGGGAAGAGAGACCCAGTACTTC
V gene: TRBV6-6; D gene: TRBD2; clone size: few; CDR3 length: 17; J gene: TRBJ2-1; CDR3 protein: CASSGLAGGRSYNEQFF; CDR3 DNA: TGTGCCAGCAGTGGACTAGCGGGGGGTCGCTCCTACAATGAGCAGTTCTTC
V gene: TRBV7-2; D gene: TRBD1; clone size: -; CDR3 length: 14; J gene: TRBJ2-7; CDR3 protein: CASSTGTATYEQYF; CDR3 DNA: TGTGCCAGCAGCACCGGGACAGCTACCTACGAGCAGTACTTC
V gene: TRBV7-9; D gene: TRBD1; clone size: -; CDR3 length: 13; J gene: TRBJ2-1; CDR3 protein: CASSLEQGDEQFF; CDR3 DNA: TGTGCCAGCAGCCTCGAACAGGGGGATGAGCAGTTCTTC
V gene: TRBV6-5; D gene: TRBD1; clone size: -; CDR3 length: 16; J gene: TRBJ1-5; CDR3 protein: CASSYRDRVSNQPQHF; CDR3 DNA: TGTGCCAGCAGTTACCGGGACAGGGTTAGCAATCAGCCCCAGCATTTT
V gene: TRBV9; D gene: -; clone size: -; CDR3 length: 14; J gene: TRBJ1-2; CDR3 protein: CAGSISPDNYGYTF; CDR3 DNA: TGTGCCGGCAGCATCTCCCCGGACAACTATGGCTACACCTTC
V gene: TRBV5-1; D gene: -; clone size: few; CDR3 length: 14; J gene: TRBJ1-1; CDR3 protein: CASSLSPARTEAFF; CDR3 DNA: TGCGCCAGCAGCTTGTCGCCGGCGAGGACTGAAGCTTTCTTT